This T cell receptor (beta chain) was identified in a study of blood T cell repertoires in COVID-19. Study-wide context: COVID-19 samples, acute and convalescent, were from the United States, Italy and Spain. In each case, the material was cDNA or gDNA derived from T cells, B-cell-depleted T cells, or PBMCs.

Libraries were prepared by immunoSEQ multiplex PCR; TCRdb keeps only in-frame clonotypes and omits some of them. The sample has just over 650,000 clones, more than 80% seen once. Germline V gene data show CDR1 as SGHKS and CDR2 as YYEKEE (reference sequence). V lost 0 bases, J lost 8 bases, and 9 bases lay in between. The length of the CDR3 is 14 residues. V and J are TRBV5-5 and TRBJ1-6; unclear D gene. The sequence was obtained from a woman aged 18-29 years with acute or convalescent COVID-19. Sequencing was done on a sample of peripheral blood. Here the CDR3 reads CASSLAPLHSPLHF. The CDR3 DNA follows: TGTGCCAGCAGCTTGGCCCCTCTCCATTCACCCCTCCACTTT. Looking up the rest from reference TRBV5-5 and TRBJ1-6 gives the full variable domain: DAGVTQSPTHLIKTRGQQVTLRCSPISGHKSVSWYQQVLGQGPQFIFQYYEKEERGRGNFPDRFSARQFPNYSSELNVNALLLGDSALYLCASSLAPLHSPLHFGNGTRLTVT.